Described below is a single TCR beta chain sequence and its context. Its target is not known. The PCR contained 60 Vbeta and 13 Jbeta primers. Some clones are missing from TCRdb's copy, which holds only in-frame ones; the method was immunoSEQ multiplex PCR. The table records approximately 110,000 clones, 60% to 85% of them present only once. The germline V and J ends were trimmed by 1 base and 10 bases, with 12 bases remaining between them. The CDR3 is made up of 13 amino acids. The germline CDR1 and CDR2 sequences are MNHNS and SASEGT. The data were taken from a study of cytomegalovirus exposure and HLA in healthy donors. Study-level points and caveats: Among the CMV-associated chains, three were confirmed in vitro as specific for CMV antigens. Trimming of TCR beta V- and J-genes showed a link, identified in a later analysis, to a missense DCLRE1C variant.

This sequence was found in a female donor in good health and CMV-seropositive. The chain couples TRBV6-1 to TRBJ2-3; possibly TRBD2 for D (5 bases). The sequenced material came from PBMCs. The CDR3, as DNA: TGTGCCAGCAGTGAAGTAGGAGCGAGGGCGCAGTATTTT. It translates to CASSEVGARAQYF.